These T cell receptor beta chains were read from a single sample in a study of shared clonotypes between healthy human individuals. Using immunoSEQ multiplex PCR, the repertoire was profiled, and TCRdb retains in-frame clones only, with some absent. The table records 550,000 to 850,000 clones, roughly 72% of them present only once. The sample taken for sequencing was memory CD4+ T cells sorted from blood. The source is a woman aged 25 to 39 in good health. The CDR3 runs from the conserved cysteine through the conserved F or W. D genes are given only for firm matches. Rows may omit the clone size; those that give it use once, few, many or a size class.

TRBD2 TRBJ2-5 17 NA TRBV5-1 TGCGCCAGCAGCTCGACTCTAGCGGGAGGGAGATCAGAGACCCAGTACTTC CASSSTLAGGRSETQYF
NA TRBJ2-7 14 once TRBV19 TGTGCCAGTAGTACGGCCCTCGGGGTCTACGAGCAGTACTTC CASSTALGVYEQYF
NA TRBJ1-5 16 NA TRBV28 TGTGCCAGCAGTCAGATGGGACTTTATAGCAATCAGCCCCAGCATTTT CASSQMGLYSNQPQHF
TRBD2 TRBJ2-3 15 NA TRBV6-6 TGTGCCAGCAGCCCTCTAGCGGGAGAAACAGATACGCAGTATTTT CASSPLAGETDTQYF
TRBD2 TRBJ2-7 15 NA TRBV6-5 TGTGCCAGCAGTGCTCTAGCGGGAGAGGGGGGCGAGCAGTACTTC CASSALAGEGGEQYF
NA TRBJ2-1 12 NA TRBV28 TGTGCCAGCAAAGCACAGGGCCATGAGCAGTTCTTC CASKAQGHEQFF
TRBD1 TRBJ2-5 14 NA TRBV7-3 TGTGCCAGCAGCAAGCAGGGGGCCGGGGAGACCCAGTACTTC CASSKQGAGETQYF
NA TRBJ2-5 14 NA TRBV28 TGTGCCAGCAGTTTCACAGGGCCCCAAGAGACCCAGTACTTC CASSFTGPQETQYF
TRBD1 TRBJ2-1 12 NA TRBV18 TGTGCCAGCTCACCTATACAGGGGGCTCTGTTCTTC CASSPIQGALFF
NA TRBJ1-2 15 NA TRBV28 TGTGCCAGCAGTTTAAACGGCAGGGAATTGACCGGCTACACCTTC CASSLNGRELTGYTF
NA TRBJ1-2 16 few TRBV27 TGTGCCAGCAGTAGAGAGGGGGGACTTCGGGACTATGGCTACACCTTC CASSREGGLRDYGYTF
NA TRBJ1-2 15 NA TRBV9 TGTGCCAGCAGCGTAGGGGTCACTCTGGTGGATGGCTACACCTTC CASSVGVTLVDGYTF
TRBD1 TRBJ2-7 14 few TRBV6-1 TGTGCCAGCAGTCGTGGACAGGGAGGAAACGAGCAGTACTTC CASSRGQGGNEQYF
NA TRBJ2-3 17 NA TRBV7-9 TGTGCCAGCAGCTTATCCCAGGACTCCCTCGGCCCAGATACGCAGTATTTT CASSLSQDSLGPDTQYF
NA TRBJ2-7 14 NA TRBV6-1 TGTGCCAGCAGTGTACGGGGGTCGCCGGGCGAGCAGTACTTC CASSVRGSPGEQYF
NA TRBJ2-1 13 NA TRBV18 TGTGCCAGCTCACCAACAGCAACCAATGAGCAGTTCTTC CASSPTATNEQFF
NA TRBJ2-1 15 NA TRBV7-6 TGTGCCAGCAGCTTGGAGAGTCGGGAGTACAATGAGCAGTTCTTC CASSLESREYNEQFF